The clone carrying this T cell receptor (beta chain) appeared many times. What it binds is unknown. The sample belongs to a study of identical twins. General study results and limits: Out-of-frame beta chain sequences displayed weaker excess sharing between twins. Diverse VJ usage suggested most zero-insertion clonotypes were not invariant T cells.

After template switching added a universal primer site, the resulting cDNA carried unique molecular identifiers. TCRdb re-called the 5' RACE reads with MiXCR, one entry per CDR3 protein. Among some 200,000 distinct CDR3 sequences listed, about 7.5% were seen once. Germline CDR1 LGHNA, CDR2 YSLEER. Losses at the gene ends were 4 bases for V and 2 bases for J; bases not matched to a gene: 6. CDR3 length: 15 amino acids. In every case, the donor was a healthy Caucasian. The sample also formed part of further work on yellow fever vaccine responses in identical twins.

The chain uses TRBV4-3 and TRBJ2-7; the match to TRBD2 covers 9 bases. Sequenced: memory (CD45RO+) T cells sorted from blood. The origin of this receptor is a young woman in good health. CDR3 sequence (DNA): TGCGCCAGCAGCCGTGGGCTAGCGGGAACCTACGAGCAGTACTTC. Translation gives CASSRGLAGTYEQYF.